This T cell receptor (beta chain) was captured in a study of technical replicates of blood from several donors. Sequencing was performed with immunoSEQ multiplex PCR; in TCRdb, only in-frame clones are kept and a portion is missing. The sample consists of under 70,000 clones, around nine tenths of them appearing once. This receptor was obtained from a human donor in good health. The source material was T cells isolated from PBMCs.

The chain's CDR3 is CASSPDRGNQPQHF. In nucleotides, the CDR3 is TGTGCCAGCAGCCCGGACAGGGGAAATCAGCCCCAGCATTTT. The V and J genes are TRBV5-5 and TRBJ1-5, with 9 nucleotides matching TRBD1. The germline V gene encodes CDR1 SGHKS and CDR2 YYEKEE (reference sequence). The length of the CDR3 is 14 residues. V was pared by 4 bases and J by 4 bases, with 3 bases of the junction left unmatched.